These T cell receptor beta chains were read from a single sample in a study of blood T cell repertoires in COVID-19. Generated by immunoSEQ multiplex PCR, the TCRdb table keeps only in-frame clones and is missing some. The table has a few hundred thousand clones, just over 85% seen once. The sequencing sample was made of peripheral blood. These receptors were collected from a man aged 80 or over with acute or convalescent COVID-19. Each CDR3 is given with its conserved first and last residue. A D gene is named only where the DNA matches it firmly. Clone size is not always given. Where it is, it says once, few, many or a class for expanded clones.

clone_size: NA; d_call: TRBD2; j_call: TRBJ2-7; v_call: TRBV7-2; cdr3_nt: TGTGCCAGCAGCTTTAGCGGGTCAACCTACGAGCAGTACTTC; cdr3_aa: CASSFSGSTYEQYF
clone_size: NA; d_call: TRBD2; j_call: TRBJ2-7; v_call: TRBV13; cdr3_nt: TGTGCCAGCAGCTACACTGGGGGGGGGACGTACGAGCAGTACTTC; cdr3_aa: CASSYTGGGTYEQYF
clone_size: once; d_call: TRBD2; j_call: TRBJ2-3; v_call: TRBV7-2; cdr3_nt: TGTGCCAGCAGCCCTACTAGCGGTACCACAGATACGCAGTATTTT; cdr3_aa: CASSPTSGTTDTQYF
clone_size: NA; d_call: NA; j_call: TRBJ2-5; v_call: TRBV29-1; cdr3_nt: TGCAGCGTTGGAGGACTGAGGGGAGGTGAGACCCAGTACTTC; cdr3_aa: CSVGGLRGGETQYF
clone_size: NA; d_call: NA; j_call: TRBJ2-1; v_call: TRBV9; cdr3_nt: TGTGCCAGCAGCGTAGTAGGAGATGGGAATGAGCAGTTCTTC; cdr3_aa: CASSVVGDGNEQFF
clone_size: NA; d_call: NA; j_call: TRBJ2-1; v_call: TRBV5-1; cdr3_nt: TGCGCCAGCAGCCCGAACAGGGGACTCTACAATGAGCAGTTCTTC; cdr3_aa: CASSPNRGLYNEQFF
clone_size: NA; d_call: TRBD1; j_call: TRBJ1-6; v_call: TRBV5-1; cdr3_nt: TGCGCCAGCAGGGGACAGGGAGGACATTCACCCCTCCACTTT; cdr3_aa: CASRGQGGHSPLHF
clone_size: NA; d_call: TRBD2; j_call: TRBJ2-7; v_call: TRBV3-1/TRBV3-2; cdr3_nt: TGTGCCAGCAGCCAAGGACTAGCGGGGGCGATTGAGCAGTACTTC; cdr3_aa: CASSQGLAGAIEQYF
clone_size: NA; d_call: TRBD1; j_call: TRBJ1-2; v_call: TRBV14; cdr3_nt: TGTGCCAGCAGCCCCCAGCTGGGACAGGAGGGTGTCGGCTACACCTTC; cdr3_aa: CASSPQLGQEGVGYTF
clone_size: NA; d_call: TRBD2; j_call: TRBJ2-2; v_call: TRBV24-1; cdr3_nt: TGTGCCACCAGTCAACCGGGGGGCGGGGAGCTGTTTTTT; cdr3_aa: CATSQPGGGELFF
clone_size: NA; d_call: TRBD1; j_call: TRBJ1-5; v_call: TRBV7-2; cdr3_nt: TGTGCCAGCAGCTTAGGACAGGGGGGCCAGCCCCAGCATTTT; cdr3_aa: CASSLGQGGQPQHF
clone_size: NA; d_call: TRBD2; j_call: TRBJ2-3; v_call: TRBV6-5; cdr3_nt: TGTGCCACCTGGGGTCTAGCGGGGGGCACAGATACGCAGTATTTT; cdr3_aa: CATWGLAGGTDTQYF
clone_size: NA; d_call: TRBD2; j_call: TRBJ2-4; v_call: TRBV5-4; cdr3_nt: TGTGCCAGCAGCTTGGGCCATGGCGGGGGGGCCGGAGCTATTCAGTACTTC; cdr3_aa: CASSLGHGGGAGAIQYF
clone_size: NA; d_call: TRBD1; j_call: TRBJ2-1; v_call: TRBV6-4; cdr3_nt: TGTGCCAGCAGTGTTAGGACAGGGGTCGATGAGCAGTTCTTC; cdr3_aa: CASSVRTGVDEQFF
clone_size: NA; d_call: NA; j_call: TRBJ1-2; v_call: TRBV7-9; cdr3_nt: TGTGCCAGCAGCTTACCGACAGCGTATGGCTACACCTTC; cdr3_aa: CASSLPTAYGYTF
clone_size: NA; d_call: TRBD1; j_call: TRBJ1-1; v_call: TRBV19; cdr3_nt: TGTGCCAGTAGTATAGGAGGGGGCGGAAGCACTGAAGCTTTCTTT; cdr3_aa: CASSIGGGGSTEAFF
clone_size: NA; d_call: NA; j_call: TRBJ2-1; v_call: TRBV9; cdr3_nt: TGTGCCAGCAGCGTAGGTGCGAGCTCCTACAATGAGCAGTTCTTC; cdr3_aa: CASSVGASSYNEQFF
clone_size: NA; d_call: TRBD1; j_call: TRBJ1-5; v_call: TRBV4-2; cdr3_nt: TGTGCCAGCAGCCGTACGGGACAGAGCAATCAGCCCCAGCATTTT; cdr3_aa: CASSRTGQSNQPQHF
clone_size: NA; d_call: NA; j_call: TRBJ2-5; v_call: TRBV21-1; cdr3_nt: TGTGCCAGCAGCAAAGAGAAGACTATGCAAGAGACCCAGTACTTC; cdr3_aa: CASSKEKTMQETQYF
clone_size: NA; d_call: NA; j_call: TRBJ2-6; v_call: TRBV27; cdr3_nt: TGTGCCAGCAGCCCCTCAGTCGCCAGCTCTGGGGCCAACGTCCTGACTTTC; cdr3_aa: CASSPSVASSGANVLTF
clone_size: once; d_call: NA; j_call: TRBJ2-2; v_call: TRBV19; cdr3_nt: TGTGCCAGTAAAGTCTTATCTAACAGATTTTCCGGGGAGCTGTTTTTT; cdr3_aa: CASKVLSNRFSGELFF
clone_size: NA; d_call: NA; j_call: TRBJ2-7; v_call: TRBV6-2/TRBV6-3; cdr3_nt: TGTGCCAGCAGTTACCCCTCCTCCTACGAGCAGTACTTC; cdr3_aa: CASSYPSSYEQYF
clone_size: NA; d_call: TRBD1; j_call: TRBJ1-3; v_call: TRBV27; cdr3_nt: TGTGCCAGCAGTTTAGGACAGGGAGGAAACACCATATATTTT; cdr3_aa: CASSLGQGGNTIYF
clone_size: NA; d_call: TRBD2; j_call: TRBJ2-1; v_call: TRBV5-6; cdr3_nt: TGTGCCAGCAGCTGGGGACTATCTCCTAGGGGCAATGAGCAGTTCTTC; cdr3_aa: CASSWGLSPRGNEQFF
clone_size: NA; d_call: NA; j_call: TRBJ2-5; v_call: TRBV29-1; cdr3_nt: TGCAGCGTTTTAAAAGAGACCCAGTACTTC; cdr3_aa: CSVLKETQYF
clone_size: NA; d_call: TRBD1; j_call: TRBJ1-3; v_call: TRBV2; cdr3_nt: TGTGCCAGCAGCTCTCAGGGGGCGACTGGAAACACCATATATTTT; cdr3_aa: CASSSQGATGNTIYF
clone_size: NA; d_call: NA; j_call: TRBJ1-2; v_call: TRBV7-2; cdr3_nt: TGTGCCAGCAGCTTAGCTTTGCGGCAGGGAGGAGGCTACACCTTC; cdr3_aa: CASSLALRQGGGYTF
clone_size: NA; d_call: NA; j_call: TRBJ1-4; v_call: TRBV2; cdr3_nt: TGTGCCAGCTCAACAGCAACTAATGAAAAACTGTTTTTT; cdr3_aa: CASSTATNEKLFF
clone_size: NA; d_call: NA; j_call: TRBJ1-6; v_call: TRBV11-2; cdr3_nt: TGTGCCAGCAGCTTAGAAAGCACCTACTATAATTCACCCCTCCACTTT; cdr3_aa: CASSLESTYYNSPLHF
clone_size: NA; d_call: TRBD1; j_call: TRBJ1-5; v_call: TRBV10-3; cdr3_nt: TGTGCCACCTCTAGACAGGGGGACGATCAGCCCCAGCATTTT; cdr3_aa: CATSRQGDDQPQHF
clone_size: NA; d_call: TRBD1; j_call: TRBJ1-4; v_call: TRBV29-1; cdr3_nt: TGCAGCGTGCTAACAGGGGCTGCTGATGAAAAACTGTTTTTT; cdr3_aa: CSVLTGAADEKLFF
clone_size: once; d_call: NA; j_call: TRBJ1-1; v_call: TRBV5-1; cdr3_nt: TGCGCCAGCAGAAGGACAGATTACACTGAAGCTTTCTTT; cdr3_aa: CASRRTDYTEAFF
clone_size: NA; d_call: NA; j_call: TRBJ2-5; v_call: TRBV18; cdr3_nt: TGTGCCAGCTCACCCAACCAAGAGACCCAGTACTTC; cdr3_aa: CASSPNQETQYF
clone_size: once; d_call: TRBD1; j_call: TRBJ1-2; v_call: TRBV5-1; cdr3_nt: TGCGCCAGCAGCCAGCCGGGACAGGGATCTAACTATGGCTACACCTTC; cdr3_aa: CASSQPGQGSNYGYTF
clone_size: NA; d_call: TRBD1; j_call: TRBJ2-7; v_call: TRBV28; cdr3_nt: TGTGCCAGCAGTGCACCCGGCTTGGCCACAGGGGGGTACGAGCAGTACTTC; cdr3_aa: CASSAPGLATGGYEQYF
clone_size: NA; d_call: NA; j_call: TRBJ1-5; v_call: TRBV2; cdr3_nt: TGTGCCACCAAGACGGAGAGCAATCAGCCCCAGCATTTT; cdr3_aa: CATKTESNQPQHF
clone_size: NA; d_call: TRBD1; j_call: TRBJ1-4; v_call: TRBV19; cdr3_nt: TGTGCCAGTTGCCCGGACAGGGATGAAAAACTGTTTTTT; cdr3_aa: CASCPDRDEKLFF
clone_size: NA; d_call: NA; j_call: TRBJ1-2; v_call: TRBV3-1/TRBV3-2; cdr3_nt: TGTGCCAGCAGCCAAGAGAGCAGGGATGGCTACACCTTC; cdr3_aa: CASSQESRDGYTF
clone_size: NA; d_call: TRBD2; j_call: TRBJ2-3; v_call: TRBV9; cdr3_nt: TGTGCCAGCAGCCCAGGGCCTCGGCTAGCGGGAGGGGATACGCAGTATTTT; cdr3_aa: CASSPGPRLAGGDTQYF
clone_size: NA; d_call: NA; j_call: TRBJ2-1; v_call: TRBV19; cdr3_nt: TGTGCCAGTAGTAAACAGATGGGGACTGACAATGAGCAGTTCTTC; cdr3_aa: CASSKQMGTDNEQFF
clone_size: NA; d_call: NA; j_call: TRBJ1-1; v_call: TRBV4-3; cdr3_nt: TGCGCCAGCAGCCTACTCCCAGGAGGGGCAGAGGCTGAAGCTTTCTTT; cdr3_aa: CASSLLPGGAEAEAFF
clone_size: NA; d_call: NA; j_call: TRBJ1-1; v_call: TRBV3-1/TRBV3-2; cdr3_nt: TGTGCCAGCAGCCAAGGCGAGAAAGCTTTCTTT; cdr3_aa: CASSQGEKAFF
clone_size: NA; d_call: NA; j_call: TRBJ2-1; v_call: TRBV2; cdr3_nt: TGTGCCAGCAGTGGGGGACAAGGGAATGGTGGTGAGCAGTTCTTC; cdr3_aa: CASSGGQGNGGEQFF
clone_size: NA; d_call: NA; j_call: TRBJ2-7; v_call: TRBV5-4; cdr3_nt: TGTGCCAGCAGCTTGGGAGGTGCGGGTCGCTCCTACGAGCAGTACTTC; cdr3_aa: CASSLGGAGRSYEQYF
clone_size: NA; d_call: TRBD2; j_call: TRBJ2-1; v_call: TRBV19; cdr3_nt: TGTGCCAGTAGTATAACTAGCGGTAACAATGAGCAGTTCTTC; cdr3_aa: CASSITSGNNEQFF
clone_size: NA; d_call: TRBD2; j_call: TRBJ2-1; v_call: TRBV27; cdr3_nt: TGTGCCAGCAGTTCCCAACTAGCGGGAAAAGTCAATGAGCAGTTCTTC; cdr3_aa: CASSSQLAGKVNEQFF
clone_size: NA; d_call: NA; j_call: TRBJ1-1; v_call: TRBV19; cdr3_nt: TGTGCCAGTAGTACGCGTGACAGCCTACGAGCTTTCTTT; cdr3_aa: CASSTRDSLRAFF
clone_size: NA; d_call: NA; j_call: TRBJ2-5; v_call: TRBV5-1; cdr3_nt: TGCGCCAGCAGCTTGTACCAGGCCCTTCAAGAGACCCAGTACTTC; cdr3_aa: CASSLYQALQETQYF
clone_size: NA; d_call: TRBD1; j_call: TRBJ2-5; v_call: TRBV5-1; cdr3_nt: TGCGCCAGCAGCACCTGGACAGGCCGACAAGAGACCCAGTACTTC; cdr3_aa: CASSTWTGRQETQYF
clone_size: NA; d_call: NA; j_call: TRBJ1-1; v_call: TRBV19; cdr3_nt: TGTGCCAGTAGGGCAGAATACACTGAAGCTTTCTTT; cdr3_aa: CASRAEYTEAFF
clone_size: NA; d_call: TRBD2; j_call: TRBJ2-7; v_call: TRBV5-4; cdr3_nt: TGTGCCAGCAGCTTGAGTGATACTAGCGGGAAACAGTACTTC; cdr3_aa: CASSLSDTSGKQYF